This T cell receptor beta chain was captured in a study of T cell responses to AZD1222 COVID-19 vaccine. Regarding the study as a whole: CD4 TCRs associated with vaccination spanned spike, dominating at 160-218 and 743-854. Clonal diversity was possibly underestimated, and the donors were mostly white British, with more females. Sampling captured repertoires only after the peak T cell response.

Between the trimmed V and J ends, which lost 4 bases and 3 bases, there was a span of 9 bases. Germline loops: CDR1 SGHAT, CDR2 FQNNGV. The CDR3 loop spans 14 amino acids. To note about this clone: No antigen is known for it.

The protocol was immunoSEQ multiplex PCR, while the TCRdb copy is restricted to in-frame clones and leaves out a portion. The sample holds about 40,000 clones, approximately 88% seen once. The starting material was peripheral blood, obtained 28 days after the second AZD1222 dose. J is TRBJ1-4 and V is TRBV11-2; TRBD1 might be the D (6 bases). This receptor was obtained from an adult who received the AZD1222 COVID-19 vaccine. CDR3: CASSSRGPNEKLFF. The CDR3 DNA reads TGTGCCAGCAGCTCCCGGGGGCCTAATGAAAAACTGTTTTTT.